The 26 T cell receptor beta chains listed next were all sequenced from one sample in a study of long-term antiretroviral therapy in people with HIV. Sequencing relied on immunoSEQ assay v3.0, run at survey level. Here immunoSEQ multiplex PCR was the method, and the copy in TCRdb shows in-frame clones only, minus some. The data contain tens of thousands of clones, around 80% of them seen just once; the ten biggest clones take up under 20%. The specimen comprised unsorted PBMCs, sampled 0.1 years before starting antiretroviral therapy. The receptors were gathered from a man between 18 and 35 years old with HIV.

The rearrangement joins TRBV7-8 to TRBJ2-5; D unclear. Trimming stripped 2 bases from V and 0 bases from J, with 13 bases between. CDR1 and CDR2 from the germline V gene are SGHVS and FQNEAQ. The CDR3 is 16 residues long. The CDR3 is CASSLIGPLYQETQYF. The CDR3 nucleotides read TGTGCCAGCAGCTTAATCGGACCGCTGTACCAAGAGACCCAGTACTTC.

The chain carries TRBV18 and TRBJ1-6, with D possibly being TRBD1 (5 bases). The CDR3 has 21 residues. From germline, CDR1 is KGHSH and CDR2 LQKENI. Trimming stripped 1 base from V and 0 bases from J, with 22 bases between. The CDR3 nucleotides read TGTGCCAGCTCACCACGGGGCCCCAGGGCGTCCCTGAGCTCCTATAATTCACCCCTCCACTTT. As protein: CASSPRGPRASLSSYNSPLHF. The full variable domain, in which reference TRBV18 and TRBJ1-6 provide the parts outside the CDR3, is NAGVMQNPRHLVRRRGQEARLRCSPMKGHSHVYWYRQLPEEGLKFMVYLQKENIIDESGMPKERFSAEFPKEGPSILRIQQVVRGDSAAYFCASSPRGPRASLSSYNSPLHFGNGTRLTVT.

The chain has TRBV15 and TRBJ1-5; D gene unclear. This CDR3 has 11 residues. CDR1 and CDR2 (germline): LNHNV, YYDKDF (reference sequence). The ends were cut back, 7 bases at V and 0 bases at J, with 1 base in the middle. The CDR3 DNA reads TGTGCCACCAATAGCAATCAGCCCCAGCATTTT. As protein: CATNSNQPQHF. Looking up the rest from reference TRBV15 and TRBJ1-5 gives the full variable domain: DAMVIQNPRYQVTQFGKPVTLSCSQTLNHNVMYWYQQKSSQAPKLLFHYYDKDFNNEADTPDNFQSRRPNTSFCFLDIRSPGLGDTAMYLCATNSNQPQHFGDGTRLSIL.

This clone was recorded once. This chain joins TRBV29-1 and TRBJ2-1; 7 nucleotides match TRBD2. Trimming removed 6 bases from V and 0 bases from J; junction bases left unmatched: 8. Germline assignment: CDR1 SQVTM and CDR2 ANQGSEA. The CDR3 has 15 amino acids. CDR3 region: CSVPTSASSYNEQFF. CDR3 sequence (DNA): TGCAGCGTCCCTACTAGCGCAAGCTCCTACAATGAGCAGTTCTTC.

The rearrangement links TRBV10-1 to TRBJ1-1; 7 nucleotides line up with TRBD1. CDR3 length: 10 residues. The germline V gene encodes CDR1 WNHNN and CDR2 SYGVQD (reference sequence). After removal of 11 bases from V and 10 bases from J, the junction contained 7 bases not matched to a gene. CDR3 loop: CAPGGALAFF. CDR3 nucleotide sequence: TGCGCCCCAGGGGGGGCATTAGCTTTCTTT.

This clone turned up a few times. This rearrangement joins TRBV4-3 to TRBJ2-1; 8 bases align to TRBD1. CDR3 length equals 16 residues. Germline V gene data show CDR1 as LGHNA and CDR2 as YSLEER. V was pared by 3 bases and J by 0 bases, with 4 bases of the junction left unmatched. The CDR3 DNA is TGCGCCAGCAGCCACTCAACAGGGGGCTCCTACAATGAGCAGTTCTTC. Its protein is CASSHSTGGSYNEQFF.

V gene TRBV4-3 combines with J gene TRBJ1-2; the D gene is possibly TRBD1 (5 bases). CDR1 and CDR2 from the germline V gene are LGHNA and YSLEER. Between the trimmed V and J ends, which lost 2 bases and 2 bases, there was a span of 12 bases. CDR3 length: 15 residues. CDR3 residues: CASSQNQGKNYGYTF. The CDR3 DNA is TGCGCCAGCAGCCAAAATCAGGGAAAAAACTATGGCTACACCTTC.

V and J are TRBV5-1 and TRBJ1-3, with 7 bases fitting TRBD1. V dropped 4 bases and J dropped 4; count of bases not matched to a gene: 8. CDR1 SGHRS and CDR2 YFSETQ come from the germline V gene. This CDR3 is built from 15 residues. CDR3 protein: CASSRGQPAGNTIYF. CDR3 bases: TGCGCCAGCAGCCGGGGACAGCCGGCAGGAAACACCATATATTTT.

CDR3 region: CASDTTSEYNEQFF. The CDR3 coding sequence is TGTGCCAGCGATACCACTAGCGAATACAATGAGCAGTTCTTC. V and J are TRBV2 and TRBJ2-1; 7 nucleotides agree with TRBD2. V lost 8 bases, J lost 4 bases, and 8 bases stayed unmatched. CDR1 is SNHLY and CDR2 is FYNNEI in the germline V gene. This CDR3 spans 14 amino acids.

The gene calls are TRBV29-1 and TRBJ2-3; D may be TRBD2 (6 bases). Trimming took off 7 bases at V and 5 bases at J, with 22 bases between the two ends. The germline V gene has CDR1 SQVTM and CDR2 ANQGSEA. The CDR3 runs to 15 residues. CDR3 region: CSAPLTGLAVDTQYF. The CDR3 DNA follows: TGCAGCGCCCCTCTCACGGGACTCGCGGTAGATACGCAGTATTTT.

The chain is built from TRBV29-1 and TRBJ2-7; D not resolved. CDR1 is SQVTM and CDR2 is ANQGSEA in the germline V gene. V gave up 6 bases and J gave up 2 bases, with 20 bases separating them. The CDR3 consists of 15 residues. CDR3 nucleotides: TGCAGCGTCGCCCCCGGTAGAGTCGGTACCTACGAGCAGTACTTC. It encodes CSVAPGRVGTYEQYF.

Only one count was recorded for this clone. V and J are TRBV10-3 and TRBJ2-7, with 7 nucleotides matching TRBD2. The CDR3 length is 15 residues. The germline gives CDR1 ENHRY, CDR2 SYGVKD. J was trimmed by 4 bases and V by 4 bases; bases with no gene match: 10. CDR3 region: CAISGLAGDFYEQYF. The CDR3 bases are TGTGCCATCAGTGGTCTCGCGGGAGACTTTTACGAGCAGTACTTC.

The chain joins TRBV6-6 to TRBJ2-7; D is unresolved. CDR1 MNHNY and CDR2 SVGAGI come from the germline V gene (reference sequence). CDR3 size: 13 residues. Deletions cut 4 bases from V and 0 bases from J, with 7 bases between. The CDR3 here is CASSSGFSYEQYF. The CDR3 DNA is TGTGCCAGCAGTTCCGGCTTCTCCTACGAGCAGTACTTC.

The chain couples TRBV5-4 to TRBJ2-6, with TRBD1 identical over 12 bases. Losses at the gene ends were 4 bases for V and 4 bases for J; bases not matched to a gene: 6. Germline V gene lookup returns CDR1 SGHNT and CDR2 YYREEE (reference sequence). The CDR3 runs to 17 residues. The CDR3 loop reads CASSRGQGAPGANVLTF. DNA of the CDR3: TGTGCCAGCAGCCGGGGACAGGGGGCGCCAGGGGCCAACGTCCTGACTTTC. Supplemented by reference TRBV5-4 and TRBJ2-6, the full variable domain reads ETGVTQSPTHLIKTRGQQVTLRCSSQSGHNTVSWYQQALGQGPQFIFQYYREEENGRGNFPPRFSGLQFPNYSSELNVNALELDDSALYLCASSRGQGAPGANVLTFGAGSRLTVL.

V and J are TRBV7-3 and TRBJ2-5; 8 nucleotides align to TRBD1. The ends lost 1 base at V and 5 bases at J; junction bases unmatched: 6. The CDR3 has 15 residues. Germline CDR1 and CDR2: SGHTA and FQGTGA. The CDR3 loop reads CASSLSPGGLETQYF. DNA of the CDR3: TGTGCCAGCAGCTTAAGCCCAGGGGGCCTCGAGACCCAGTACTTC.

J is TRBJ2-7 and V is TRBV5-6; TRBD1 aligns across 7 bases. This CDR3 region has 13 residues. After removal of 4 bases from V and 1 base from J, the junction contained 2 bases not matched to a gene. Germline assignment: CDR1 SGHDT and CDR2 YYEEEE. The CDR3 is CASSDRVSYEQYF. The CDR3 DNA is TGTGCCAGCAGCGACAGGGTTTCCTACGAGCAGTACTTC.

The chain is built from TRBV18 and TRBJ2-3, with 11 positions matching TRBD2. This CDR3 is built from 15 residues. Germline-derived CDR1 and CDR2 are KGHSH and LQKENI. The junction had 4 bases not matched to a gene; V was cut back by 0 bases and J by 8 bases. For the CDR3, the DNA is TGTGCCAGCTCACCACCGATGCTAGCGGGAGGTACGCAGTATTTT. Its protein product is CASSPPMLAGGTQYF.

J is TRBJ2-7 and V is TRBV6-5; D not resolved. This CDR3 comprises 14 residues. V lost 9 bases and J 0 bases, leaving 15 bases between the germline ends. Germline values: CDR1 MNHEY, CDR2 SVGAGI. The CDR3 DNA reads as TGTGCCAGTTCCCCAGAGTCTTACTCCTACGAGCAGTACTTC. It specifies CASSPESYSYEQYF.

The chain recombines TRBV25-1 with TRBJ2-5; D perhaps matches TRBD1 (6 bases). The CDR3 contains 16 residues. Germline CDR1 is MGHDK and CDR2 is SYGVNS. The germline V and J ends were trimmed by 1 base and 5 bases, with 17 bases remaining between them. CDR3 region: CASSELRAGVGETQYF. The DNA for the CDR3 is TGTGCCAGCAGTGAATTGAGGGCAGGGGTTGGGGAGACCCAGTACTTC.

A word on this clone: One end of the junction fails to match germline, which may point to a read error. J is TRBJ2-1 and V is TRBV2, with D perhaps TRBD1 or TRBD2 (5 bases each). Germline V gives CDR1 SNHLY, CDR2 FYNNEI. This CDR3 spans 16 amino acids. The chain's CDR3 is CASTEGTIVSYNEQFF. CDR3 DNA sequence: TGTGCCAGCACTGAAGGGACGATCGTTTCCTACAATGAGCAGTTCTTC.

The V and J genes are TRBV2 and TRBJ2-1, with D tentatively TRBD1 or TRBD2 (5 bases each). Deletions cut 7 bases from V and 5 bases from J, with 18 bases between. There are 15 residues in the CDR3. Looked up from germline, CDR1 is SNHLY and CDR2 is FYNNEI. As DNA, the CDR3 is TGTGCCAGCAAGGGTTTCGATGGGACGGACAATGAGCAGTTCTTC. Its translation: CASKGFDGTDNEQFF.

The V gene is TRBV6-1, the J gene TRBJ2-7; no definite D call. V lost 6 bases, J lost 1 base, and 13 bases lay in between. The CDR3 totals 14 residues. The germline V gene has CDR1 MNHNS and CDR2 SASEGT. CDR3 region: CASRGGLTSYEQYF. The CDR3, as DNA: TGTGCCAGCAGAGGTGGGTTAACGTCCTACGAGCAGTACTTC.

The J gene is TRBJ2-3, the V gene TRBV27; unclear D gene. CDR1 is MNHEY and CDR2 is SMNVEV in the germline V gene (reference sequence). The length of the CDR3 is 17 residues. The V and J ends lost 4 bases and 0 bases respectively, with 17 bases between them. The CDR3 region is CASSSPPGRTSTDTQYF. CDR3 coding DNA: TGTGCCAGCAGTTCACCCCCGGGCAGAACTAGCACAGATACGCAGTATTTT.

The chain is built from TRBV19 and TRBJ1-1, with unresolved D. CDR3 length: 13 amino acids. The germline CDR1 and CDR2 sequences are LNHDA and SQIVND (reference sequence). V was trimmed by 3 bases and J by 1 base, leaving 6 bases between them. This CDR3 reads CASSMLSNTEAFF. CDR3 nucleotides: TGTGCCAGTAGTATGTTATCGAACACTGAAGCTTTCTTT.

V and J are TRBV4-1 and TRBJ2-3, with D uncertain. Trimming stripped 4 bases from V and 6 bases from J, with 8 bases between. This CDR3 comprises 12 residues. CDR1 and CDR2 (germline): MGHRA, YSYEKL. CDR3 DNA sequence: TGCGCCAGCAGCCTCCTTATGGATACGCAGTATTTT. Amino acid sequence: CASSLLMDTQYF.

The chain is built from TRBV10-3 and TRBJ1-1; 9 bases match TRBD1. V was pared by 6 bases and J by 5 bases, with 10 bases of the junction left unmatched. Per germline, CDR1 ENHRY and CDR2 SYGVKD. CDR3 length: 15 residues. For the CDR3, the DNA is TGTGCCATCAGGATGGACAGGGGATCTGTGACTGAAGCTTTCTTT. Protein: CAIRMDRGSVTEAFF.